These 2 T cell receptor beta chains came from one sample sequenced in a study of T cells in women clearing cervical HPV infection. Some clones are missing from TCRdb's copy, which holds only in-frame ones; the method was immunoSEQ multiplex PCR. The sample's table shows roughly 49,000 clones. The sequencing sample was made of blood buffy coat. These receptor sequences come from a woman between 18 and 70 years old with a cervical HPV16 infection that either progressed to CIN3+ or cleared (not recorded which).

Concerning this clone itself: The read halts 3 residues ahead of the CDR3 end, with the missing end drawn from the germline J gene. The chain has TRBV5-1 and TRBJ2-3; TRBD2 might be the D (6 bases). Germline V gene sequence: CDR1 SGHRS, CDR2 YFSETQ. CDR3 length: 15 residues. V lost 3 bases to trimming and J lost 1 base, with 12 bases between them. The CDR3 loop reads CASSSHIAGTDTQYF. CDR3 DNA (partial): TGCGCCAGCAGCTCCCACATAGCGGGCACAGATACG.

CDR3 bases read: TGTGCCAGCAGTGAAATCCTTAGCACAGATACG. Encoded protein: CASSEILSTDT. The entire CDR3 protein is CASSEILSTDTQYF. The chain has TRBV2 and TRBJ2-3; D remains ambiguous. From the germline J gene comes the end of the CDR3, since the read stops 3 residues before it. The V end lost 2 bases, the J end lost 0 bases, and 6 bases lay between the germline ends. The CDR3 length is 14 residues. Germline lookup yields CDR1 SNHLY and CDR2 FYNNEI. The variable domain in full, completed from reference TRBV2 and TRBJ2-3, reads EPEVTQTPSHQVTQMGQEVILRCVPISNHLYFYWYRQILGQKVEFLVSFYNNEISEKSEIFDDQFSVERPDGSNFTLKIRSTKLEDSAMYFCASSEILSTDTQYFGPGTRLTVL.